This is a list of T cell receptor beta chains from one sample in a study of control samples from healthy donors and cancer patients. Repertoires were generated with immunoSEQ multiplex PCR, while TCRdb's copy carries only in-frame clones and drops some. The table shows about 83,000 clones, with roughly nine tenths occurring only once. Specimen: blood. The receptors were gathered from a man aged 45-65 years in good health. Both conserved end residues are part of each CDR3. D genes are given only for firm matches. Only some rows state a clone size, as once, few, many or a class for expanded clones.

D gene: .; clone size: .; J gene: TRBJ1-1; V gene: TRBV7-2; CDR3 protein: CASSLNRVAVNTEAFF; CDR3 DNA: TGTGCCAGCAGCCTAAATCGGGTAGCGGTGAACACTGAAGCTTTCTTT
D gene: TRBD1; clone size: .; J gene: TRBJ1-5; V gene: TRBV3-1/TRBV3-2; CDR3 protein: CASSQEGGQNQPQHF; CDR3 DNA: TGTGCCAGCAGCCAAGAGGGGGGACAGAATCAGCCCCAGCATTTT
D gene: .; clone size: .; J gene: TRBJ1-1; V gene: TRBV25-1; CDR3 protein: CASSIQGVWTEAFF; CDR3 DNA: TGTGCCAGCAGTATACAGGGTGTTTGGACTGAAGCTTTCTTT
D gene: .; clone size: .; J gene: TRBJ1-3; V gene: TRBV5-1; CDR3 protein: CASSPGDGRSGNTIYF; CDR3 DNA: TGCGCCAGCAGCCCGGGGGACGGCCGCTCTGGAAACACCATATATTTT
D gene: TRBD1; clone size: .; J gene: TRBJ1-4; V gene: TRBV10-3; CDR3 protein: CAISEGTGGEKLFF; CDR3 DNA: TGTGCCATCAGTGAAGGGACAGGGGGTGAAAAACTGTTTTTT
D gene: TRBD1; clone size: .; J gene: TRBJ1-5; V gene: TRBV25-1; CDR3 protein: CASSETGIDSNQPQHF; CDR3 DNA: TGTGCCAGCAGTGAGACAGGGATCGATAGCAATCAGCCCCAGCATTTT
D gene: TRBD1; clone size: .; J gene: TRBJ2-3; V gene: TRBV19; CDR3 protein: CASSRDRATDTQYF; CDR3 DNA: TGTGCCAGTAGTCGGGACAGGGCTACAGATACGCAGTATTTT
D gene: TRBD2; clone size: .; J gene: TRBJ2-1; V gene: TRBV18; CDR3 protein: CASSRSISGGADEQFF; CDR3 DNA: TGTGCCAGCTCAAGATCCATTAGCGGGGGGGCAGATGAGCAGTTCTTC
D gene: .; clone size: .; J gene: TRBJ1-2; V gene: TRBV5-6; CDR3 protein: CASSLFSGYGYTF; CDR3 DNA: TGTGCCAGCAGCTTATTTTCAGGTTATGGCTACACCTTC
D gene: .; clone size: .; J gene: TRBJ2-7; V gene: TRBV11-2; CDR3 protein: CASSYYYEQYF; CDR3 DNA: TGTGCCAGCAGCTATTACTACGAGCAGTACTTC
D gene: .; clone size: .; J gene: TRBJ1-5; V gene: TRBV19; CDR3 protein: CASSRQEGQPQHF; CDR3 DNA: TGTGCCAGTAGCAGACAGGAAGGACAGCCCCAGCATTTT
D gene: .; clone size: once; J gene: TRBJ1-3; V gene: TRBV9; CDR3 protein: CASSVGGQGENTIYF; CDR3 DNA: TGTGCCAGCAGCGTAGGGGGTCAGGGAGAGAACACCATATATTTT
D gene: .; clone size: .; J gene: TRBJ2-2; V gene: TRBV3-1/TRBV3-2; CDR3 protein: CASSQGTRTRELFF; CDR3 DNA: TGTGCCAGCAGCCAAGGGACCCGAACCCGGGAGCTGTTTTTT
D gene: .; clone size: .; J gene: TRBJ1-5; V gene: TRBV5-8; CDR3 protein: CASSFNRGPQHF; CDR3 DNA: TGTGCCAGCAGCTTTAATCGAGGGCCCCAGCATTTT
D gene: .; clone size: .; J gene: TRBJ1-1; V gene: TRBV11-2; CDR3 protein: CASSIRPSGTEAFF; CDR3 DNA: TGTGCCAGCAGCATCCGCCCAAGCGGCACTGAAGCTTTCTTT
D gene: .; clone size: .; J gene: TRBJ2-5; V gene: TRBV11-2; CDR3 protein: CASSFYAGQETQYF; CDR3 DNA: TGTGCCAGCAGCTTCTACGCGGGCCAAGAGACCCAGTACTTC
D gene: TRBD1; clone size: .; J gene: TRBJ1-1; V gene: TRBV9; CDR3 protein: CASSVETGGTEAFF; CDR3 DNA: TGTGCCAGCAGCGTAGAAACAGGGGGGACTGAAGCTTTCTTT
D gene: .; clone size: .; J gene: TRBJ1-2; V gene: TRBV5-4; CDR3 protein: CASSLRRGYGYTF; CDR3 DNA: TGTGCCAGCAGCTTAAGGAGGGGCTATGGCTACACCTTC
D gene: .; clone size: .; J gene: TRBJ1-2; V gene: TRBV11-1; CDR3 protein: CASSLGSYGYTF; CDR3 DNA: TGTGCCAGCAGCTTGGGAAGCTACGGCTACACCTTC
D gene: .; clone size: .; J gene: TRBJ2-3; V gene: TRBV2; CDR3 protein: CASSDWRRGTDTQYF; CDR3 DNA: TGTGCCAGCAGTGATTGGCGTCGAGGGACAGATACGCAGTATTTT
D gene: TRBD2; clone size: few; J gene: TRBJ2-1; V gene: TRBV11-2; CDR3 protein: CASSDGLAGNEQFF; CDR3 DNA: TGTGCCAGCAGCGACGGACTAGCGGGTAATGAGCAGTTCTTC
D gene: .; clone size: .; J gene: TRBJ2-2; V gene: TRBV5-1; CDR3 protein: CASSVQGPNTGELFF; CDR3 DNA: TGCGCCAGCAGCGTACAGGGTCCGAACACCGGGGAGCTGTTTTTT
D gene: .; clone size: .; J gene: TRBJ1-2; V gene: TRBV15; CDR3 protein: CATREGGDYGYTF; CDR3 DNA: TGTGCCACCAGAGAGGGGGGGGACTATGGCTACACCTTC
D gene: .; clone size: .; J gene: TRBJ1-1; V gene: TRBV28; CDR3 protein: CASSLYGNTEAFF; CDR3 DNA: TGTGCCAGCAGTTTATACGGCAACACTGAAGCTTTCTTT
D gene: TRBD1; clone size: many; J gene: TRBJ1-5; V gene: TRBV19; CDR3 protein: CASSTRQGAGSNQPQHF; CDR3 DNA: TGTGCCAGTAGTACCAGACAGGGGGCGGGGAGCAATCAGCCCCAGCATTTT
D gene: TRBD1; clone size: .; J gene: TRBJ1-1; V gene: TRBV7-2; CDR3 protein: CASSAGQVRTEAFF; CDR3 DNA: TGTGCCAGCAGCGCTGGACAGGTTAGGACTGAAGCTTTCTTT
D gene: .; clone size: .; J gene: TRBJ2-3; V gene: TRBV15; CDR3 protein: CATSSRGGGGTDTQYF; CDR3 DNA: TGTGCCACCAGCAGTAGAGGGGGGGGAGGCACAGATACGCAGTATTTT
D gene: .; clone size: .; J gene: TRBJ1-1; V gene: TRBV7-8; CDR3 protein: CASSSQENTEAFF; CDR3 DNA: TGTGCCAGCAGCTCACAGGAGAACACTGAAGCTTTCTTT
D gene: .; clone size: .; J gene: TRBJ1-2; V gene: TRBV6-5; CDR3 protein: CASSTTGSGGYTF; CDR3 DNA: TGTGCCAGCAGTACCACGGGGTCGGGCGGCTACACCTTC